The source of this T cell receptor beta chain is a study of blood T cell repertoires in COVID-19. Study-level background: The United States, Italy and Spain supplied acute and convalescent COVID-19 samples. From T cells, B-cell-depleted T cells, or PBMCs came the material, which was cDNA or gDNA.

In the study's own analysis: Nucleated cell number was recorded as an estimate derived from reference gene primer amplification. Data came from immunoSEQ multiplex PCR; TCRdb stores just in-frame clones and leaves some out. V, J and clone size were drawn from that table, and D and trimming were deduced from the DNA. The sample shows about 420,000 clones, around 90% of them seen only once. This CDR3 spans 14 amino acids. Germline V gene lookup returns CDR1 MNHEY and CDR2 SMNVEV (reference sequence). Trimming took 6 bases from V and 3 from J, leaving 14 bases between them. The Seattle patients joined while their infection was active and were tracked longitudinally afterward.

The origin of this receptor is a man younger than 35 with COVID-19, enrolled during active disease. Sequenced material: peripheral blood. The chain couples TRBV27 to TRBJ1-1, with a weak D call TRBD1 (5 bases). The CDR3 region is CASSWQGAHTEAFF. The CDR3 coding sequence is TGTGCCAGCAGCTGGCAAGGGGCACACACTGAAGCTTTCTTT.